The entry below gives a single T cell receptor (beta chain) sequence along with its context. Per the original methods: Amplification with reference gene primers provided the estimates of nucleated cell counts. The data were produced by immunoSEQ multiplex PCR, yet TCRdb's version contains in-frame clones alone and is incomplete. D and trimming were read from the DNA, whereas the V and J calls and clone size are those reported in that table. The table includes 360,000 or so clones, roughly 87% detected once. Followed over time, Seattle patients had been enrolled while infection was active. This specimen comes from a study of blood T cell repertoires in COVID-19. Study-level background: Samples of COVID-19 (acute and convalescent) were obtained from the United States, Italy and Spain.

The V gene's germline CDR1 is SGHRS and CDR2 YFSETQ. CDR3 length equals 16 residues. Trimming removed 0 bases from V and 0 bases from J, with 9 bases in between. The origin of this receptor is a woman aged 60 to 75 with COVID-19, enrolled during active disease. The chain combines TRBV5-1 with TRBJ1-4; D gene unclear. Sequencing was performed on peripheral blood. The CDR3: CASSLAGGTTNEKLFF. The CDR3 DNA reads TGCGCCAGCAGCTTGGCCGGCGGAACAACTAATGAAAAACTGTTTTTT.